The clone carrying this T cell receptor (beta chain) was recorded many times. What it binds is unknown. Via MiXCR, TCRdb re-called the multiplex PCR reads, giving one row per CDR3 protein. Found here are 60,000 to 75,000 distinct CDR3 sequences, 57% of them singletons; the top ten hold roughly 19%. These data come from a study of breast tumors, draining lymph nodes, adjacent tissues. Findings of the study overall: Tumor T cell lymph node origin was a supported hypothesis, not proven. Tumor TCR diversity was below lymph nodes but above nontumor tissue. Luminal-like breast cancer showed significantly higher tumor–nontumor repertoire similarity than basal-like.

CDR3 length: 15 amino acids. The V gene lost 6 bases and the J gene lost 2 bases, with 15 bases spanning the gap. The sample consisted of breast tumor tissue. This chain uses TRBV12-3 or TRBV12-4 with TRBJ2-3; TRBD1 or TRBD2 may be the D gene (5 bases each). The clonotype comes from a female donor with breast cancer. Some clones in this sample may be carry-over from other donors' samples. This chain's CDR3 is CASSLGEPYTDTQYF. CDR3 DNA sequence: TGTGCCAGCAGCCTGGGGGAACCCTACACAGATACGCAGTATTTT.